This T cell receptor beta chain originates from a study of Tregs in tolerant kidney transplant recipients. Some clones are missing from TCRdb's copy, which holds only in-frame ones; the method was immunoSEQ multiplex PCR. The table includes under 95,000 clones, around 90% detected once. There are a few counts of this clone. Its antigen is unknown. Unstimulated Tregs (CD4+CD25+CD127-) and CD4+CD25- non-Tregs were sorted from PBMCs. Study-level findings and limits: The most relevant donor-specific Treg TCRbeta repertoire apparently came from expansion with activated donor B cells. For some patients, primers changed over time, blocking nucleotide-level comparison. In tolerant patients, donor-specific Tregs outgrew total Tregs, suggesting antigen-driven expansion.

The CDR3 has 14 residues. Germline CDR1 SGHTA, CDR2 FQGNSA. The V segment lost 4 bases and the J segment 8 bases; nucleotides outside the gene matches: 9. The chain links TRBV7-2 to TRBJ1-1; 8 bases fit TRBD1. This clonotype was obtained from a human donor who received a combined kidney and bone marrow transplant. The sample was Tregs from blood, taken before the transplant. CDR3 in DNA: TGTGCCAGCAGCTCTGACAGGGGCTCTTGGGAAGCTTTCTTT. Amino acids: CASSSDRGSWEAFF.